The TCR beta chain described here comes from a study of blood T cells in healthy people across ages. This clonotype has more than one count but fewer than ten. The germline gives CDR1 MNHNS, CDR2 SASEGT. The CDR3 contains 14 residues. Trimming took off 1 base at V and 8 bases at J, with 12 bases between the two ends. The authors ran a second PCR of about 7 to 11 cycles using a sample-barcoded 5' primer and a J-beta primer mix. TCRdb passed the 5' RACE reads through MiXCR, listing each CDR3 protein once. This sample has fewer than 800,000 distinct CDR3 sequences, with around a quarter found just once. The sample was also reused in another study, on T cells of mothers and their children. That work contributes: Researchers put all of the extracted RNA into cDNA synthesis, using around 1.5 ug per 15 ul.

This TCR was sampled from a boy aged 5 to 17 in good health. Sequenced: blood. This sequence joins TRBV6-1 and TRBJ2-4; D is perhaps TRBD2 (7 bases). CDR3 amino acids: CASSEVGGLDIQYF. For the CDR3, the DNA is TGTGCCAGCAGTGAAGTGGGGGGGCTTGACATTCAGTACTTC.